This TCR beta chain derives from a study of CD8+ T cells in alopecia areata (dated by TCRdb to the late 2010s). For context, the study as a whole: The treated patients took part in an open-label pilot trial in which moderate-to-severe alopecia areata was treated with oral tofacitinib at 5 to 10 mg twice daily. Tofacitinib-treated patients had biopsies at baseline and at 4 and 24 weeks of treatment, with a later scalp biopsy in several patients. Clonality in the scalp was compared among normal scalp (n=4), patchy alopecia areata scalp (n=8), and alopecia totalis/universalis scalp (n=8). Amplification of TCRbeta CDR3 regions was done by immunoSEQ multiplex PCR using 35 Vbeta forward primers and 13 Jbeta reverse primers. To study T cell clonal expansion in alopecia areata, the researchers applied high-throughput TCRbeta sequencing to both the C3H/HeJ mouse model and human patients. Scalp tissue and sorted CD4+ and CD8+ peripheral blood T cells from patchy and totalis/universalis alopecia areata patients and from healthy controls were covered by human TCRbeta sequencing. The RNA source kit depended on sample type: the PAXgene miRNA kit for fixed scalp, the miRNeasy kit for PBMCs, and the RNeasy kit for mouse skin. Disease severity in treated patients was measured with the SALT score, which quantifies the percentage of affected scalp surface area. Patients stayed on tofacitinib for 6 to 18 months and then had 6 months of follow-up off drug so that delayed response and recurrence could be assessed.

Receptors were amplified or captured by the immunoSEQ multiplex PCR assay. For TCR sequencing, RNA was extracted from every sample and reverse transcribed into cDNA to serve as template. First-strand cDNA was synthesized with SuperScript III using a 2:1 mix of oligo-dT and random hexamers. Amplification bias was assessed with a synthetic immune receptor repertoire, and residual bias was removed computationally. Per the source publication's procedure: Raw reads were preprocessed to remove errors, and CDR3 was defined according to IMGT conventions as the region from the conserved cysteine to phenylalanine. To get clonality, Shannon entropy was normalized by log2 of the number of productive unique TCRs and the result was subtracted from 1. Scalp TCRbeta sequences were cross-referenced with sorted blood CD4 and CD8 repertoires so that the CD4 or CD8 identity of scalp clones could be inferred. As stored in TCRdb, this immuneACCESS dataset retains in-frame rearrangements with V and J assigned. A fraction of the clones does not appear; measured against another copy, unresolved V genes explain less than half of the discrepancy, and the remainder lacks a known reason. That table gives V, J and clone size, and the DNA gave D and trimming. This sample lists over 100,000 clones; around three fifths were detected once. Jointly, the top ten make up 12% of the sample.

On this clone itself: Its antigen remains undetermined. The sample holds no much larger clone one base away, and base qualities are not on file.

Paper-wide results and their limitations: Unlike mouse skin, where gammadelta T cells dominate, normal human skin contains resident alphabeta T cells that get sequenced too, which complicates analysis of the scalp TCR repertoire. Tofacitinib significantly lowered scalp clonality and the number of expanded CD8+ clones among the top 100 scalp clones. Compared with normal scalp, lesional scalp had higher clonality and more expanded CD8+ clones, particularly in alopecia totalis/universalis, a pattern that suggests antigenic drive. During tofacitinib treatment, many expanded lesional clones remained in scalp and blood, and this persistence may partly explain relapse after treatment is stopped. Shared TCR sequences between patients were less evident than in mice, which may be partly attributable to HLA diversity in the patient population. Because the treated cohort was small and had only one nonresponder, larger studies are needed to examine links between baseline CD8+ expansion and response.

This sample's time point label indicates: 20 to 30 weeks on oral tofacitinib. The sample's treatment or condition label, decoded: oral pan-JAK inhibitor, 5-10 mg twice daily. Lesional scalp punch biopsies and peripheral blood were collected from alopecia areata patients. After PBMCs were isolated by density centrifugation and stained for CD3, CD4 and CD8, a FACSAria was used to sort CD4+ and CD8+ T cells. CDR1 PRHDT and CDR2 FYEKMQ were looked up in the germline V gene (reference sequence). V gives up 5 bases and J gives up 8 bases, and the segment between their germline ends measures 21 bases. The CDR3 runs 16 residues from the cysteine to the phenylalanine. Of all the DNA, just the CDR3 is kept, 48 bases in frame from base 1.

This receptor was obtained from a human donor with alopecia areata. The chain was built from TRBV13 and TRBJ2-2; TRBD2 might be the D gene, on 5 matching bases. Here the sequenced sample was CD8+ T cells sorted from blood, taken at week 24, from a patient treated with tofacitinib. The DNA sequence is TGTGCCAGCAGCCCCGCGGGTGAGGACGCGAGGGGGGAGCTGTTTTTT. It translates as CASSPAGEDARGELFF. Supplemented by the reference TRBV13 and TRBJ2-2 proteins around the CDR3, the complete variable domain is AAGVIQSPRHLIKEKRETATLKCYPIPRHDTVYWYQQGPGQDPQFLISFYEKMQSDKGSIPDRFSAQQFSDYHSELNMSSLELGDSALYFCASSPAGEDARGELFFGEGSRLTVL.